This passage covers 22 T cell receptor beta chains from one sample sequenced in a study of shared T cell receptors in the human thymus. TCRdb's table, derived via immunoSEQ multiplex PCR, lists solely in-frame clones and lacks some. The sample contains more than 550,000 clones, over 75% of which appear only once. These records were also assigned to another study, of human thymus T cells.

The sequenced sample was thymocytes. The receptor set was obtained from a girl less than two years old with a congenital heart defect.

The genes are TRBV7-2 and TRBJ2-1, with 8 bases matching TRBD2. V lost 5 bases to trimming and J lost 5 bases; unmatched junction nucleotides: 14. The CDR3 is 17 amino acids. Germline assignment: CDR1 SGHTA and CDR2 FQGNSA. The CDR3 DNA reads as TGTGCCAGCAGCCTCACCCCGGGACTAGACATCCACAATGAGCAGTTCTTC. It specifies CASSLTPGLDIHNEQFF.

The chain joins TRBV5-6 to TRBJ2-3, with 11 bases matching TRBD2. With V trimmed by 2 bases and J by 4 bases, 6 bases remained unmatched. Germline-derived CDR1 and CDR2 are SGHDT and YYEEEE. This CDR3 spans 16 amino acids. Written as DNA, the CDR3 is TGTGCCAGCAGCTTCAGCCTAGCGGGGGGTTCAGATACGCAGTATTTT. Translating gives CASSFSLAGGSDTQYF. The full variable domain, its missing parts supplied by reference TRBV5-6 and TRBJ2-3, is DAGVTQSPTHLIKTRGQQVTLRCSPKSGHDTVSWYQQALGQGPQFIFQYYEEEERQRGNFPDRFSGHQFPNYSSELNVNALLLGDSALYLCASSFSLAGGSDTQYFGPGTRLTVL.

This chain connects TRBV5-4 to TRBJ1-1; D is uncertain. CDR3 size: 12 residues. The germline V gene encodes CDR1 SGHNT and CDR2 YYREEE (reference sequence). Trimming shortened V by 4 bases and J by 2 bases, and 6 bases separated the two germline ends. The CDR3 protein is CASSIHNTEAFF. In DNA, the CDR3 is TGTGCCAGCAGCATACATAACACTGAAGCTTTCTTT.

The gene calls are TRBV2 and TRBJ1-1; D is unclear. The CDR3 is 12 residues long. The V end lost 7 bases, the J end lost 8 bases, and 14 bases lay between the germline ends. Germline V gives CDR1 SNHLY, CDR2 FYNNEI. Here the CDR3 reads CASIPVVREAFF. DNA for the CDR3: TGTGCCAGCATCCCCGTGGTCAGAGAAGCTTTCTTT.

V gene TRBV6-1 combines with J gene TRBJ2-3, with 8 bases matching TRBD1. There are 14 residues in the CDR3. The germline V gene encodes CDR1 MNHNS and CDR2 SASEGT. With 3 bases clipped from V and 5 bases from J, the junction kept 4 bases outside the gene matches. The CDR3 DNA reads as TGTGCCAGCAGTGACAGGGGGCGAGGAGATACGCAGTATTTT. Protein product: CASSDRGRGDTQYF.

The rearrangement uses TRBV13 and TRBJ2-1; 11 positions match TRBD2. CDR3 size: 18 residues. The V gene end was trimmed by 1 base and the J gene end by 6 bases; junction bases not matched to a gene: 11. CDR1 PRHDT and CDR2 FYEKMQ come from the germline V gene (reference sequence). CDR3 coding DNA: TGTGCCAGCAGCTTAGTCGCCCTAGCGGGGGGCGAATGCAATGAGCAGTTCTTC. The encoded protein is CASSLVALAGGECNEQFF.

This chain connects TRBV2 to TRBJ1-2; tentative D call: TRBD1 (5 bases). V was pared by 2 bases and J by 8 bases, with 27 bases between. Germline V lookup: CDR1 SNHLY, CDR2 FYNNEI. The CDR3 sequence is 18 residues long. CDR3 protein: CASSEIDSGERGTLGYTF. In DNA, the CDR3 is TGTGCCAGCAGTGAAATAGACAGTGGGGAGCGGGGCACCTTGGGCTACACCTTC. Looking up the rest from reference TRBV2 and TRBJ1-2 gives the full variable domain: EPEVTQTPSHQVTQMGQEVILRCVPISNHLYFYWYRQILGQKVEFLVSFYNNEISEKSEIFDDQFSVERPDGSNFTLKIRSTKLEDSAMYFCASSEIDSGERGTLGYTFGSGTRLTVV.

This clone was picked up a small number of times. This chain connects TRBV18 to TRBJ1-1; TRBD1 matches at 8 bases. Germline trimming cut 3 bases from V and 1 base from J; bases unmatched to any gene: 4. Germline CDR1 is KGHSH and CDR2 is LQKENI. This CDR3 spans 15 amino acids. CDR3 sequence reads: CASSPWTGPNTEAFF. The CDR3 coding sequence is TGTGCCAGCTCACCCTGGACAGGGCCGAACACTGAAGCTTTCTTT.

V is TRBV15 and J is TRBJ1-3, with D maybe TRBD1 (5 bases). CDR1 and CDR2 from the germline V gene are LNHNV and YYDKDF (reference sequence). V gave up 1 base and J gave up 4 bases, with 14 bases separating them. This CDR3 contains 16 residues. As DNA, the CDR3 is TGTGCCACCAGCAGAGGGTCCGACAGAAGAGGAAACACCATATATTTT. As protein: CATSRGSDRRGNTIYF.

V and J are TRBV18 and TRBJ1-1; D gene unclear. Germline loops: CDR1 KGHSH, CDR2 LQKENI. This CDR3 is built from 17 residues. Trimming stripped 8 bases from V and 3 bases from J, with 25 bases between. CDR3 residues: CASTRYSPLRGDTEAFF. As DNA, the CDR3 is TGTGCCAGCACAAGATATTCCCCCCTCAGAGGAGACACTGAAGCTTTCTTT.

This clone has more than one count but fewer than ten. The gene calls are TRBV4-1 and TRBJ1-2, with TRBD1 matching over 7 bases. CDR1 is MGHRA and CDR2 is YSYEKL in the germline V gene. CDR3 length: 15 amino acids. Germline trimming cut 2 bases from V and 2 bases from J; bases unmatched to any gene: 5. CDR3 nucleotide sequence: TGCGCCAGCAGCCAAACAGGGGATGAGAACTATGGCTACACCTTC. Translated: CASSQTGDENYGYTF.

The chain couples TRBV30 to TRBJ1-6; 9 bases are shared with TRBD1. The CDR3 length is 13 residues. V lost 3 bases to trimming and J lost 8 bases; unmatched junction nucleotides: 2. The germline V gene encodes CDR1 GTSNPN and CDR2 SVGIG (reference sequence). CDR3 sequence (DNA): TGTGCCTGGAGGGACAGGGGCCATTCACCCCTCCACTTT. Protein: CAWRDRGHSPLHF.

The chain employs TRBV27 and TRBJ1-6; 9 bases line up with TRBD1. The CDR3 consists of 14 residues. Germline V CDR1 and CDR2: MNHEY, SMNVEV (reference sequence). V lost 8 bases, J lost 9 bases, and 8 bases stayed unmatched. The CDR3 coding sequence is TGTGCCAGCGGACCGGGACAGGGCGTTTCACCCCTCCACTTT. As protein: CASGPGQGVSPLHF.

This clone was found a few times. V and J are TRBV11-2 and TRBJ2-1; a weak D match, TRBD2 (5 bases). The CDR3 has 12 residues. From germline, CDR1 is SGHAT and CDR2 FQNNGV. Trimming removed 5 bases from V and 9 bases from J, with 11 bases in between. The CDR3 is CASSPREGEQFF. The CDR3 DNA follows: TGTGCCAGCAGCCCCCGCGAGGGTGAGCAGTTCTTC.

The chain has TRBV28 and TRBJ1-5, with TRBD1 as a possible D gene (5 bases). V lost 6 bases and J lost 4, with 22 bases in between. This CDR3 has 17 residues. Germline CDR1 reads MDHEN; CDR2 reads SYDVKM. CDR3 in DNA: TGTGCCAGCAGCCAGACGTTAGACCAGGGAAGAAATCAGCCCCAGCATTTT. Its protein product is CASSQTLDQGRNQPQHF.

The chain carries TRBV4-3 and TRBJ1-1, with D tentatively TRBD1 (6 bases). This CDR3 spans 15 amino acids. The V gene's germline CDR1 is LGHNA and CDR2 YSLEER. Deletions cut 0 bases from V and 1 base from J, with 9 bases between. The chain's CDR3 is CASSQDRGRNTEAFF. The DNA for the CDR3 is TGCGCCAGCAGCCAAGACAGGGGTAGGAACACTGAAGCTTTCTTT.

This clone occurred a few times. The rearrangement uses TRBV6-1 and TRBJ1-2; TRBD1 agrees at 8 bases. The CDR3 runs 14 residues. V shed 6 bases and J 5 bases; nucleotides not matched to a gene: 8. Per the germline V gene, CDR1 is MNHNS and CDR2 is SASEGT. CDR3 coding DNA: TGTGCCAGCAGGGCCAGGGGGCGGTCGTATGGCTACACCTTC. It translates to CASRARGRSYGYTF.

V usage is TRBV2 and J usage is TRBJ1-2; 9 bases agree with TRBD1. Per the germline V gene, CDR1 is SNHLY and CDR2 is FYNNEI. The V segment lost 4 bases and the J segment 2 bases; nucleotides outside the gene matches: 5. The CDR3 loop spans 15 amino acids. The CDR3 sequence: CASSVGDRENYGYTF. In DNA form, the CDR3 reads TGTGCCAGCAGTGTGGGGGACAGGGAGAACTATGGCTACACCTTC.

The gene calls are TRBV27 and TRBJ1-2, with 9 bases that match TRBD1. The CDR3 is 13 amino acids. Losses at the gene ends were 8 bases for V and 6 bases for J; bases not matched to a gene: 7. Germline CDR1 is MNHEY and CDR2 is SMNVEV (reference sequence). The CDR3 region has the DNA TGTGCCAGCCATGCGGGACAGGGACATGGCTACACCTTC. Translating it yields CASHAGQGHGYTF.

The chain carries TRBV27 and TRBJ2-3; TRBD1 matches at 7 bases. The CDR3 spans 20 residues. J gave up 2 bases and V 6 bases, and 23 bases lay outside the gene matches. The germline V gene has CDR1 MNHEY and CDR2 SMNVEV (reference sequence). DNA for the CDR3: TGTGCCAGCAGCACTAAGACAGGGAAGTATAACTTGGGTCACACAGATACGCAGTATTTT. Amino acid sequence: CASSTKTGKYNLGHTDTQYF.

CDR3 nucleotide sequence: TGTGCCAGCAGCGGACTAGCGGAACAAGAGACCCAGTACTTC. Its protein is CASSGLAEQETQYF. The chain has TRBV9 and TRBJ2-5; 9 bases fit TRBD2. The V gene end was trimmed by 3 bases and the J gene end by 2 bases; junction bases not matched to a gene: 2. The CDR3 contains 14 residues. The germline V gene has CDR1 SGDLS and CDR2 YYNGEE.

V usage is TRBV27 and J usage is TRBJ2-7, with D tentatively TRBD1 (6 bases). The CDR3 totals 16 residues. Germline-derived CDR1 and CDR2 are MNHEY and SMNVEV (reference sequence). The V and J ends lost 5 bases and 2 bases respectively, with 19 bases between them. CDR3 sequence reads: CASSLLQGPKTYEQYF. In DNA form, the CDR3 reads TGTGCCAGCAGTCTCCTACAGGGACCCAAAACCTACGAGCAGTACTTC.